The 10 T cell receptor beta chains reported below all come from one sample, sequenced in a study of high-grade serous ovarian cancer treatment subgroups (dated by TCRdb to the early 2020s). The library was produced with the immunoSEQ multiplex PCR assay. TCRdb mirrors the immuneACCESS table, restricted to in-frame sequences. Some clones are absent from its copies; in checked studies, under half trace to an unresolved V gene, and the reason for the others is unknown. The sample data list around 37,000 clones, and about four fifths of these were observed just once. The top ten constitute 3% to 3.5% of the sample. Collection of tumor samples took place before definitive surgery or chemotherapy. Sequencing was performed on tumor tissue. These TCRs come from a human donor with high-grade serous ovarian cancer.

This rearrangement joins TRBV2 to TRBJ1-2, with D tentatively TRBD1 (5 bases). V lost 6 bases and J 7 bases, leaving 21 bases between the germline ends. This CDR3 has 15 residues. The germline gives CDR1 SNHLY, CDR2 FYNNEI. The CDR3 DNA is TGTGCCAGCAGACGAGAGACAGCTCGGGTCGCTGGCTACACCTTC. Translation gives CASRRETARVAGYTF. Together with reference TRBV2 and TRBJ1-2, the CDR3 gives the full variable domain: EPEVTQTPSHQVTQMGQEVILRCVPISNHLYFYWYRQILGQKVEFLVSFYNNEISEKSEIFDDQFSVERPDGSNFTLKIRSTKLEDSAMYFCASRRETARVAGYTFGSGTRLTVV.

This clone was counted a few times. CDR3 nucleotides: TGTGCCAGCAGTTCAGGGGTTGCCTACACCTTC. Encoded protein: CASSSGVAYTF. The chain recombines TRBV6-5 with TRBJ1-2, with D possibly TRBD1 on 6 matching bases. The CDR3 covers 11 residues. Trimming pared 4 bases from V and 10 bases from J, leaving 10 bases between. From germline, CDR1 is MNHEY and CDR2 SVGAGI.

CDR3 bases: TGTGCCACCCCCGGACTAGTAGGCACAGATACGCAGTATTTT. Translating it yields CATPGLVGTDTQYF. V usage is TRBV2 and J usage is TRBJ2-3, with 7 nucleotides matching TRBD2. Germline CDR1 SNHLY, CDR2 FYNNEI. There are 14 residues in the CDR3. Trimming took 10 bases from V and 1 from J; bases not matched to a gene: 8.

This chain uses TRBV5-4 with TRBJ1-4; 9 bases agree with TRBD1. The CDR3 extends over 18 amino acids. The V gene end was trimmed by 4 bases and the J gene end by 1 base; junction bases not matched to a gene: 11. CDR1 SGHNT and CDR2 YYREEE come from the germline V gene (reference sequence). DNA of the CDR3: TGTGCCAGCAGCCCAGGGACAGGGTCGGGTTTAACTAATGAAAAACTGTTTTTT. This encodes CASSPGTGSGLTNEKLFF.

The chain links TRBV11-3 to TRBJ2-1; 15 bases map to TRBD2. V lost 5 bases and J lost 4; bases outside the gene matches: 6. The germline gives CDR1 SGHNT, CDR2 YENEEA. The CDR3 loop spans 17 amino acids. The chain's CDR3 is CASSPGLAGGPYNEQFF. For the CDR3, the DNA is TGTGCCAGCAGCCCAGGACTAGCGGGAGGGCCGTACAATGAGCAGTTCTTC.

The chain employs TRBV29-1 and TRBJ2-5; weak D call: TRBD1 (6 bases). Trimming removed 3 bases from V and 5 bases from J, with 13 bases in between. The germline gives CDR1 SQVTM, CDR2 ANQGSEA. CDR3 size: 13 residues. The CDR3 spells CSVDQGMQETQYF. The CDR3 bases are TGCAGCGTTGATCAGGGGATGCAGGAGACCCAGTACTTC. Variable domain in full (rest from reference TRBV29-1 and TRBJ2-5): SAVISQKPSRDICQRGTSLTIQCQVDSQVTMMFWYRQQPGQSLTLIATANQGSEATYESGFVIDKFPISRPNLTFSTLTVSNMSPEDSSIYLCSVDQGMQETQYFGPGTRLLVL.

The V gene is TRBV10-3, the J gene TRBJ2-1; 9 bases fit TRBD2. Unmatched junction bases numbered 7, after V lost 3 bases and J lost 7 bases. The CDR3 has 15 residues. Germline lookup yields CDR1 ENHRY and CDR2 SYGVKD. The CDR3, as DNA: TGTGCCATCAGTGAAAACAGCGGGAGGCTGAATGAGCAGTTCTTC. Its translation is CAISENSGRLNEQFF.

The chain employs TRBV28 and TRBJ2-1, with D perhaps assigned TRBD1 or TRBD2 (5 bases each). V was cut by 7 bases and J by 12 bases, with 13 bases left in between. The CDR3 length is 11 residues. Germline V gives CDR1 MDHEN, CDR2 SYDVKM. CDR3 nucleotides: TGTGCCAGCACCTCGAGGGGTGGGCAGTTCTTC. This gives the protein CASTSRGGQFF.

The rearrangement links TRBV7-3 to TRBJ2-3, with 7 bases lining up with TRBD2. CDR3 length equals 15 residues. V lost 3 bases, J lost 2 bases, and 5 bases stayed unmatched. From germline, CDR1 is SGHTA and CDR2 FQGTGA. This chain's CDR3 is CASSFGTTFTDTQYF. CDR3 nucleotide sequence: TGTGCCAGCAGCTTCGGGACTACCTTCACAGATACGCAGTATTTT.

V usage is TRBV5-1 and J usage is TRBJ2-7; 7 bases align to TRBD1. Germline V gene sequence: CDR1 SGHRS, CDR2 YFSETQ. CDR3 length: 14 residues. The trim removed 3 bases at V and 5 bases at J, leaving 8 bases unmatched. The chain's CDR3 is CASSSQQGMNEQYF. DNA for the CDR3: TGCGCCAGCAGCTCCCAACAGGGGATGAACGAGCAGTACTTC.